This record covers a single TCR beta chain. Its target is unknown. The sample belongs to a study of T cell repertoires in cytomegalovirus infection. About the research overall: An indication of both CMV infection and matching HLA type came from public TCR beta signatures. Study-wide points: The ex vivo response showed dominance by HLA-C-restricted CMV-specific TCR beta clonotypes.

The V gene lost 1 base and the J gene lost 7 bases, with 20 bases spanning the gap. CDR3 size: 17 residues. Germline CDR1 LNHDA, CDR2 SQIVND (reference sequence). A single record per CDR3 protein comes from TCRdb applying MiXCR to the reads. The sample records 450,000 to 550,000 distinct CDR3 sequences, 15% to 20% being singletons. This sequence originates from a human donor in good health (CMV status not recorded). Some clones in this sample may be carry-over from other donors' samples. J is TRBJ1-5 and V is TRBV19, with a possible D match to TRBD1 (6 bases). The sample taken for sequencing was CD8+ T cells from PBMCs. This CDR3 reads CASSIGSRGVISQPQHF. The CDR3 DNA reads TGTGCCAGTAGTATAGGCTCCAGGGGAGTAATCAGCCAGCCCCAGCATTTT. Full variable domain (remainder filled in from reference TRBV19 and TRBJ1-5): DGGITQSPKYLFRKEGQNVTLSCEQNLNHDAMYWYRQDPGQGLRLIYYSQIVNDFQKGDIAEGYSVSREKKESFPLTVTSAQKNPTAFYLCASSIGSRGVISQPQHFGDGTRLSIL.